The 25 T cell receptor beta chains presented below share a single source sample, sequenced in a study of OX40 agonist ivuxolimab in advanced cancers. TCRdb's copy holds only in-frame clones and misses some; the assay was immunoSEQ multiplex PCR. Here the sample spans 30,000 to 40,000 clones, roughly four fifths being singletons. The sequencing here drew on CD4+ or CD8+ T cells sorted from blood, taken in a trial of the OX40 agonist ivuxolimab. The receptors come from an adult with an advanced solid tumor such as melanoma, head and neck, liver or kidney cancer.

V gene TRBV5-1 combines with J gene TRBJ1-1; a weak D match, TRBD1 (6 bases). Trimming pared 4 bases from V and 6 bases from J, leaving 13 bases between. Looked up from germline, CDR1 is SGHRS and CDR2 is YFSETQ. This CDR3 is built from 13 residues. The CDR3 coding sequence is TGCGCCAGCAGCCCGACGGGGGGCGCTGAAGCTTTCTTT. It translates to CASSPTGGAEAFF.

The V call is TRBV30, the J call TRBJ2-1; D uncertain. The CDR3 runs 11 residues. The germline V gene encodes CDR1 GTSNPN and CDR2 SVGIG (reference sequence). V shed 0 bases and J shed 7 bases, with 4 bases lying between them. CDR3 sequence (DNA): TGTGCCTGGAGTGTTGTTAATGAGCAGTTCTTC. Its translation: CAWSVVNEQFF.

The J gene is TRBJ1-5, the V gene TRBV27, with no clear D. V shed 3 bases and J shed 10 bases, with 10 bases lying between them. Germline loops: CDR1 MNHEY, CDR2 SMNVEV (reference sequence). The CDR3 spans 12 residues. The CDR3 sequence: CASSFSGSPQHF. CDR3 bases: TGTGCCAGCAGTTTTAGCGGGAGTCCCCAGCATTTT.

The genes are TRBV6-6 and TRBJ1-2; the match to TRBD1 covers 9 bases. This CDR3 is built from 15 residues. Germline V CDR1 and CDR2: MNHNY, SVGAGI (reference sequence). The junction had 3 bases not matched to a gene; V was cut back by 4 bases and J by 0 bases. The DNA of the CDR3 is TGTGCCAGCAGTTCTCACAGGGGGCCTAACTATGGCTACACCTTC. The encoded protein is CASSSHRGPNYGYTF.

This clone was detected a few times. This rearrangement joins TRBV7-9 to TRBJ1-1, with a weak D call TRBD1 (5 bases). Trimming removed 7 bases at V and 3 bases at J, with 21 bases between. The CDR3 has 16 residues. Germline V CDR1 and CDR2: SEHNR, FQNEAQ (reference sequence). This CDR3 is CASNRGTLGRDTEAFF. The CDR3 DNA is TGTGCCAGCAACCGGGGGACCTTGGGGCGGGACACTGAAGCTTTCTTT.

The V call is TRBV20-1, the J call TRBJ2-7; no clear D gene. Germline lookup yields CDR1 DFQATT and CDR2 SNEGSKA (reference sequence). The CDR3 loop spans 11 amino acids. The germline V and J ends were trimmed by 3 bases and 2 bases, with 5 bases remaining between them. This CDR3 is CSARMTYEQYF. The CDR3 DNA reads as TGCAGTGCTAGGATGACCTACGAGCAGTACTTC.

The chain uses TRBV11-3 and TRBJ2-2, with D possibly matching TRBD1 (6 bases). The CDR3 totals 14 residues. Germline V gene lookup returns CDR1 SGHNT and CDR2 YENEEA. V lost 5 bases and J lost 1, with 8 bases in between. Written as DNA, the CDR3 is TGTGCCAGCAGCCAACAGGGGAACACCGGGGAGCTGTTTTTT. This gives the protein CASSQQGNTGELFF.

The genes are TRBV5-6 and TRBJ1-2, with 7 bases aligning to TRBD1. The CDR3 runs 12 residues. Per the germline V gene, CDR1 is SGHDT and CDR2 is YYEEEE. V gave up 2 bases and J gave up 6 bases; unmatched junction bases: 1. CDR3 coding DNA: TGTGCCAGCAGCTTCGGGACAGATGGCTACACCTTC. It encodes CASSFGTDGYTF.

This clone showed up just once. The chain is built from TRBV5-4 and TRBJ1-2, with 8 bases identical to TRBD1. V lost 4 bases to trimming and J lost 6 bases; unmatched junction nucleotides: 5. CDR1 and CDR2 from the germline V gene are SGHNT and YYREEE (reference sequence). The CDR3 consists of 13 residues. CDR3 amino acids: CASSRTGTNGYTF. The CDR3 DNA reads as TGTGCCAGCAGCCGGACAGGGACGAATGGCTACACCTTC. Drawing the rest from reference TRBV5-4 and TRBJ1-2, the complete variable domain is ETGVTQSPTHLIKTRGQQVTLRCSSQSGHNTVSWYQQALGQGPQFIFQYYREEENGRGNFPPRFSGLQFPNYSSELNVNALELDDSALYLCASSRTGTNGYTFGSGTRLTVV.

The chain couples TRBV7-8 to TRBJ2-5; D may correspond to TRBD1 or TRBD2 (6 bases each). V lost 7 bases and J lost 5, with 11 bases in between. The CDR3 consists of 12 residues. Per germline, CDR1 SGHVS and CDR2 FQNEAQ. CDR3 sequence (DNA): TGTGCCAGCACCGGAGGGGGGGAGACCCAGTACTTC. Translated, it gives CASTGGGETQYF.

The chain is built from TRBV6-5 and TRBJ1-1; D gene ambiguous. Trimming stripped 3 bases from V and 1 base from J, with 9 bases between. Germline V gene lookup returns CDR1 MNHEY and CDR2 SVGAGI. The CDR3 runs to 14 residues. The CDR3 bases are TGTGCCAGCAGTTATCTCGGATCGAACACTGAAGCTTTCTTT. Its translation is CASSYLGSNTEAFF.

The chain couples TRBV5-1 to TRBJ1-1; D remains ambiguous. Trimming removed 3 bases from V and 1 base from J, with 7 bases in between. CDR3 size: 13 residues. CDR1 SGHRS and CDR2 YFSETQ come from the germline V gene. The CDR3 here is CASSSTANTEAFF. For the CDR3, the DNA is TGCGCCAGCAGCTCAACAGCGAACACTGAAGCTTTCTTT.

The chain is built from TRBV9 and TRBJ2-2; D is perhaps TRBD1 (6 bases). The CDR3 loop spans 15 amino acids. Germline assignment: CDR1 SGDLS and CDR2 YYNGEE. V was shortened by 5 bases and J by 5 bases, with 16 bases between the two germline ends. The CDR3 protein is CASSWKGGITGELFF. CDR3 in DNA: TGTGCCAGCAGTTGGAAAGGGGGAATTACCGGGGAGCTGTTTTTT. The complete variable domain, with remaining parts taken from reference TRBV9 and TRBJ2-2, reads DSGVTQTPKHLITATGQRVTLRCSPRSGDLSVYWYQQSLDQGLQFLIQYYNGEERAKGNILERFSAQQFPDLHSELNLSSLELGDSALYFCASSWKGGITGELFFGEGSRLTVL.

This sequence joins TRBV5-6 and TRBJ2-7, with 13 bases fitting TRBD2. The CDR3 is 15 residues long. Trimming at V came to 4 bases and at J to 3 bases, leaving 4 bases not matched to a gene. Germline lookup yields CDR1 SGHDT and CDR2 YYEEEE. This CDR3 is CASSELAGGRYEQYF. The DNA for the CDR3 is TGTGCCAGCAGCGAACTAGCGGGGGGGCGCTACGAGCAGTACTTC.

The V and J genes are TRBV19 and TRBJ1-6; 8 bases match TRBD1. The CDR3 extends over 16 amino acids. V lost 6 bases to trimming and J lost 5 bases; unmatched junction nucleotides: 9. The germline gives CDR1 LNHDA, CDR2 SQIVND (reference sequence). CDR3 loop: CASSTPDRGNNSPLHF. The CDR3 nucleotides read TGTGCCAGTAGCACACCCGACAGGGGTAATAATTCACCCCTCCACTTT. Complete variable domain (other parts from reference TRBV19 and TRBJ1-6): DGGITQSPKYLFRKEGQNVTLSCEQNLNHDAMYWYRQDPGQGLRLIYYSQIVNDFQKGDIAEGYSVSREKKESFPLTVTSAQKNPTAFYLCASSTPDRGNNSPLHFGNGTRLTVT.

This sequence joins TRBV28 and TRBJ2-7; TRBD1 agrees at 10 bases. Trimming took 5 bases from V and 2 from J; bases not matched to a gene: 9. The CDR3 is made up of 16 amino acids. The germline CDR1 and CDR2 sequences are MDHEN and SYDVKM. In DNA form, the CDR3 reads TGTGCCAGCAGTCTTCTCCCCGGGACAGGGGCCTACGAGCAGTACTTC. Encoded protein: CASSLLPGTGAYEQYF.

This chain connects TRBV19 to TRBJ2-1, with D perhaps matching TRBD1 (6 bases). Per germline, CDR1 LNHDA and CDR2 SQIVND (reference sequence). Between the trimmed V and J ends, which lost 3 bases and 1 base, there was a span of 7 bases. This CDR3 is 14 amino acids long. The CDR3 nucleotides are TGTGCCAGTAGTATCCAGGGGTCCTACAATGAGCAGTTCTTC. Translation: CASSIQGSYNEQFF.

V and J are TRBV4-1 and TRBJ2-1; tentatively, D is TRBD1 or TRBD2 (6 bases each). CDR1 is MGHRA, CDR2 YSYEKL, per germline. This CDR3 region has 20 residues. Between the trimmed V and J ends, which lost 4 bases and 0 bases, there was a span of 25 bases. CDR3: CASSPSGGGGGSSSYNEQFF. CDR3 DNA: TGCGCCAGCAGCCCTAGTGGAGGGGGTGGCGGTTCGAGCTCCTACAATGAGCAGTTCTTC.

The chain uses TRBV6-5 and TRBJ1-1; unclear D gene. Between the trimmed V and J ends, which lost 6 bases and 0 bases, there was a span of 11 bases. The CDR3 is 14 amino acids. CDR1 and CDR2 from the germline V gene are MNHEY and SVGAGI. CDR3 bases: TGTGCCAGCAGACTTGACCGCATGAACACTGAAGCTTTCTTT. As protein: CASRLDRMNTEAFF.

V is TRBV7-6 and J is TRBJ2-7; tentatively, D is TRBD1 (5 bases). The CDR3 is made up of 13 amino acids. The V end lost 5 bases, the J end lost 5 bases, and 13 bases lay between the germline ends. Germline V lookup: CDR1 SGHVS, CDR2 FNYEAQ. The CDR3 here is CASSMTVFNEQYF. The CDR3 nucleotides are TGTGCCAGCAGCATGACAGTTTTCAACGAGCAGTACTTC.

In DNA, the CDR3 is TGTGCCATCAGGGGGGGGCGAGGCGAAAAACTGTTTTTT. Translating it yields CAIRGGRGEKLFF. The chain is built from TRBV10-3 and TRBJ1-4; D perhaps matches TRBD1 (6 bases). CDR1 is ENHRY, CDR2 SYGVKD, per germline. The CDR3 length is 13 residues. Trimming took 6 bases from V and 8 from J, leaving 13 bases between them.

This clone is deemed medium-sized. The V call is TRBV7-9, the J call TRBJ1-1; possible D gene TRBD1, 5 bases. With 8 bases removed from V and 4 bases from J, the gap between germline ends came to 17 bases. CDR1 is SEHNR and CDR2 is FQNEAQ in the germline V gene (reference sequence). This CDR3 is 14 amino acids long. Here the CDR3 reads CASLDIFAGTEAFF. The CDR3 DNA reads TGTGCCAGCCTGGACATATTTGCTGGCACTGAAGCTTTCTTT.

J is TRBJ2-5 and V is TRBV27, with a possible D match to TRBD1 (5 bases). The CDR3 extends over 14 amino acids. Germline-derived CDR1 and CDR2 are MNHEY and SMNVEV (reference sequence). Trimming left V 2 bases short and J 4 bases short, with 11 bases between. The CDR3 DNA reads as TGTGCCAGCAGTTTACTAGGGGCCGGAGAGACCCAGTACTTC. Translated, it gives CASSLLGAGETQYF.

J is TRBJ2-7 and V is TRBV7-1, with 8 bases aligning to TRBD1. TRBV7-1 is filed as an ORF, its function uncertain. The CDR3 runs 16 residues. V was pared by 5 bases and J by 3 bases, with 12 bases of the junction left unmatched. The CDR3 coding sequence is TGTGCCAGCAGCCCCCCGGACAGGGTGGTTGGCTACGAGCAGTACTTC. Translated: CASSPPDRVVGYEQYF.

The genes are TRBV5-1 and TRBJ2-7; D might be TRBD1 or TRBD2, each matching 5 bases. The CDR3 loop spans 14 amino acids. V lost 4 bases, J lost 9 bases, and 20 bases lay in between. Germline V gene sequence: CDR1 SGHRS, CDR2 YFSETQ. CDR3 bases: TGCGCCAGCAGCCAACAGGACTTTAAATCGTGGCAGTACTTC. It encodes CASSQQDFKSWQYF. The whole variable domain, remainder taken from reference TRBV5-1 and TRBJ2-7, is KAGVTQTPRYLIKTRGQQVTLSCSPISGHRSVSWYQQTPGQGLQFLFEYFSETQRNKGNFPGRFSGRQFSNSRSEMNVSTLELGDSALYLCASSQQDFKSWQYFGPGTRLTVT.